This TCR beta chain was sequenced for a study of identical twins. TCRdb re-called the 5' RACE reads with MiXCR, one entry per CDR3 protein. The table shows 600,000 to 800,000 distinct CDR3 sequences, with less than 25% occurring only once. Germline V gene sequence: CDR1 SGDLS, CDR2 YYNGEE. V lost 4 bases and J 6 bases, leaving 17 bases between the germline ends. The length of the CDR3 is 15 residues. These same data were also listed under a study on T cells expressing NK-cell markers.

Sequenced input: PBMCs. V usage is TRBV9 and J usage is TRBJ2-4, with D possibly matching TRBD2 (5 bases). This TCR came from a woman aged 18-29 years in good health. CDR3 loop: CASSQTEGRGNIQYF. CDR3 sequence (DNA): TGTGCCAGCAGCCAAACCGAGGGTCGCGGAAACATTCAGTACTTC.